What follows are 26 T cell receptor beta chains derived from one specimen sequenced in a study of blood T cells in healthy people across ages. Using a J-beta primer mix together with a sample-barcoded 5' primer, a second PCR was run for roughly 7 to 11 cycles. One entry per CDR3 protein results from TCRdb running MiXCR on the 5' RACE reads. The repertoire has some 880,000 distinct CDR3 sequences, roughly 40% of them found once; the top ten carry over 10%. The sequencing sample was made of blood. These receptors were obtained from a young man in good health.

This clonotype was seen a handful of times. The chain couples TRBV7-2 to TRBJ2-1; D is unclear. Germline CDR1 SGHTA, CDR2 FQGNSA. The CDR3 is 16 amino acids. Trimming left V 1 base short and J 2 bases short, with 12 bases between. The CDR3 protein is CASSLEGRLPYNEQFF. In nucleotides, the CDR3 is TGTGCCAGCAGCTTAGAAGGTAGACTCCCCTACAATGAGCAGTTCTTC.

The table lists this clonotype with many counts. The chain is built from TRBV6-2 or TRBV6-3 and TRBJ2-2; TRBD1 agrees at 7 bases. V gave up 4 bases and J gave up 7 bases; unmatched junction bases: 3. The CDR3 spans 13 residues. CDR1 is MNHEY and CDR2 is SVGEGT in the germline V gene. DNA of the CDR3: TGTGCCAGCAGTTGGACAGGTTTCGGGGAGCTGTTTTTT. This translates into CASSWTGFGELFF.

The CDR3 bases are TGTGCCAGCACCCGGGACAGGGGAACTAACTATGGCTACACCTTC. Translated: CASTRDRGTNYGYTF. The chain recombines TRBV6-5 with TRBJ1-2, with 10 bases that match TRBD1. The ends lost 7 bases at V and 0 bases at J; junction bases unmatched: 5. Germline CDR1 reads MNHEY; CDR2 reads SVGAGI. The CDR3 covers 15 residues.

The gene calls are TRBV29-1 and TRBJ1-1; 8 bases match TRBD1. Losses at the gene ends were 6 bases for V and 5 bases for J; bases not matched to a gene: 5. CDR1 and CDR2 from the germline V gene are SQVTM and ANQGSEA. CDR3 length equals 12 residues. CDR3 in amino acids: CSVEQGGTEAFF. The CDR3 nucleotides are TGCAGCGTCGAACAGGGGGGTACTGAAGCTTTCTTT.

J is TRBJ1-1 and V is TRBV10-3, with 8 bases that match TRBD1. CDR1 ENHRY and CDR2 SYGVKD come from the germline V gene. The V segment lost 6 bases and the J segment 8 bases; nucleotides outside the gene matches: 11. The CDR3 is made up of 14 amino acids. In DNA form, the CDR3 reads TGTGCCATCAGGGGCCAGGGGGCACGGACCGAAGCTTTCTTT. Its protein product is CAIRGQGARTEAFF.

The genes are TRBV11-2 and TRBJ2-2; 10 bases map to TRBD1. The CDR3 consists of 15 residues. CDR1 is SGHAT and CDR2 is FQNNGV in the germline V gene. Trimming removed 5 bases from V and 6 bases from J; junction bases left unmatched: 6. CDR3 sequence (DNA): TGTGCCAGCAGCCGCACCGGGACAGGGGCCGGGGAGCTGTTTTTT. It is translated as CASSRTGTGAGELFF.

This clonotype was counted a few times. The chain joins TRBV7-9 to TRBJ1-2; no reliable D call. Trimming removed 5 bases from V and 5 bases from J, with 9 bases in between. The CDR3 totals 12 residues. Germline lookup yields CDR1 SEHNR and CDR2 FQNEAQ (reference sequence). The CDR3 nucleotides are TGTGCCAGCAGCCAAATCTCGTATGGCTACACCTTC. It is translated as CASSQISYGYTF.

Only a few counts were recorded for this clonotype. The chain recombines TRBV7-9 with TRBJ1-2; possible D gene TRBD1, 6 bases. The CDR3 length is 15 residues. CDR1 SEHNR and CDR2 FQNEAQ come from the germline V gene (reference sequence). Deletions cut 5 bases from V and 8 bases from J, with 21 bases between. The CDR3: CASSLPERGANGYTF. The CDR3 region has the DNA TGTGCCAGCAGCCTCCCGGAGAGGGGGGCGAACGGCTACACCTTC.

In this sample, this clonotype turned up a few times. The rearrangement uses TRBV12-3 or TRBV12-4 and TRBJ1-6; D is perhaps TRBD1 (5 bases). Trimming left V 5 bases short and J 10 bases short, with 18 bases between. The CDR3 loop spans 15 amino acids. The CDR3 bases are TGTGCCAGCAGTCCCACGGCAGGGCCAACCTCACCCCTCCACTTT. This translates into CASSPTAGPTSPLHF.

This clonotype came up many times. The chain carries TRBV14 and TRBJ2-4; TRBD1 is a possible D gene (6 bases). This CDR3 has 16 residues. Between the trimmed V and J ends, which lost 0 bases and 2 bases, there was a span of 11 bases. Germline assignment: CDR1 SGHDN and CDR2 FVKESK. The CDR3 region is CASSQDRGFSKNIQYF. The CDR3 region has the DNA TGTGCCAGCAGCCAAGATAGGGGGTTTTCCAAAAACATTCAGTACTTC.

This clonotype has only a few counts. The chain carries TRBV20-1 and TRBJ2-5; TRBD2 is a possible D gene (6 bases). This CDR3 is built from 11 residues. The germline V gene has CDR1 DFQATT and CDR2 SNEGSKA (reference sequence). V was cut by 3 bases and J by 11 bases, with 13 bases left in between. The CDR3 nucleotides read TGCAGTGCTAGGCTCGGGGGTGAGCAGTACTTC. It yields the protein CSARLGGEQYF.

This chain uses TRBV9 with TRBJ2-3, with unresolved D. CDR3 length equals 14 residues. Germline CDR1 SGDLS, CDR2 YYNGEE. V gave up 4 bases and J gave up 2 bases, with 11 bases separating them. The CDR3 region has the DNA TGTGCCAGCAGCCTATATGTTGACACAGATACGCAGTATTTT. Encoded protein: CASSLYVDTDTQYF.

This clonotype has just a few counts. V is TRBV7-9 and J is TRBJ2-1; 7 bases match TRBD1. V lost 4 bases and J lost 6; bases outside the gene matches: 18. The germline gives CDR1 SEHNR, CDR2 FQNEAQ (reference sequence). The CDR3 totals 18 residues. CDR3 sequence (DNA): TGTGCCAGCAGCTCGCTGACAGGGTCGTTAGGTCCGGGCAATGAGCAGTTCTTC. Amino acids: CASSSLTGSLGPGNEQFF.

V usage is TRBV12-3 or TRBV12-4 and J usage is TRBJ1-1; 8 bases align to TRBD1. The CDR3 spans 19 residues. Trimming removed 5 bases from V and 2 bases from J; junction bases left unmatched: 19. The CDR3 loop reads CASSRARKTGTGINTEAFF. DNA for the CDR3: TGTGCCAGCAGTCGAGCGCGAAAGACCGGGACAGGCATCAACACTGAAGCTTTCTTT.

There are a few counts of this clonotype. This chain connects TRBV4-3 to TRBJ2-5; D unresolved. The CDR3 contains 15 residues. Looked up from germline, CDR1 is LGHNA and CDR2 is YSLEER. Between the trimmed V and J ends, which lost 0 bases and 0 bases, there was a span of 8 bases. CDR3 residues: CASSQDMSDQETQYF. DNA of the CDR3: TGCGCCAGCAGCCAAGATATGAGTGACCAAGAGACCCAGTACTTC.

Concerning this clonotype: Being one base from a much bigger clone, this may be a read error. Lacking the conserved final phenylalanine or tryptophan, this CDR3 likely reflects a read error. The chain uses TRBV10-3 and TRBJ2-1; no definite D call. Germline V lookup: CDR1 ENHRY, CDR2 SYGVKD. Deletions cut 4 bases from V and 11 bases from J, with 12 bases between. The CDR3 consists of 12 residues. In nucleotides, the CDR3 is TGTGCCATCAGTGTTACCGATGGTAAGCAGTTCCTC. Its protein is CAISVTDGKQFL.

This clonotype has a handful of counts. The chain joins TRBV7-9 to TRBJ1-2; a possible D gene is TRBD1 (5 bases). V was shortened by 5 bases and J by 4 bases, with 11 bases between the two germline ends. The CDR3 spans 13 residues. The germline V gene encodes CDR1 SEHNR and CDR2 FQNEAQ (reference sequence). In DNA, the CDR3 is TGTGCCAGCAGCCGACAGTCCCTCTATGGCTACACCTTC. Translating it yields CASSRQSLYGYTF.

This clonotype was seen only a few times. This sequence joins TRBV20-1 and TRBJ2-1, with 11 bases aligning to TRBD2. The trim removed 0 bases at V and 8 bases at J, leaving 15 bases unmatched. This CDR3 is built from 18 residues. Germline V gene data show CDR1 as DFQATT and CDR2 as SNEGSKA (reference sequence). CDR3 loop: CSARDEAASGGPGYEQFF. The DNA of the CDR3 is TGCAGTGCTAGAGACGAAGCTGCTAGCGGGGGGCCTGGGTATGAGCAGTTCTTC.

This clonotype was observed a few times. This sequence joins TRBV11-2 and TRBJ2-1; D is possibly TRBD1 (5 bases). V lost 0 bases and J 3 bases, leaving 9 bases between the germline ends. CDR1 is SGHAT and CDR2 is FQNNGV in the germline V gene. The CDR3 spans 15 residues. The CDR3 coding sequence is TGTGCCAGCAGCTTAGATCGTGACAGCTACAATGAGCAGTTCTTC. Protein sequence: CASSLDRDSYNEQFF.

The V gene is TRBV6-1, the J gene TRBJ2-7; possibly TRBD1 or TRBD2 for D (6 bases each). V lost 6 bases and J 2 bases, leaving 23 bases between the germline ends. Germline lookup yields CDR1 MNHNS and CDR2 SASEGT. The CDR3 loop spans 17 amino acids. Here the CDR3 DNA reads TGTGCCAGCAGCCCTGAAGCCCGGCGGGACACAACCTACGAGCAGTACTTC. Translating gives CASSPEARRDTTYEQYF.

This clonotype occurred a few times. In DNA, the CDR3 is TGTGCCAGCAGCCCCCCCGGAAGGGTCTACACCTTC. Amino acids: CASSPPGRVYTF. V is TRBV12-3 or TRBV12-4 and J is TRBJ1-2; D unclear. The ends were cut back, 6 bases at V and 10 bases at J, with 15 bases in the middle. This CDR3 comprises 12 residues.

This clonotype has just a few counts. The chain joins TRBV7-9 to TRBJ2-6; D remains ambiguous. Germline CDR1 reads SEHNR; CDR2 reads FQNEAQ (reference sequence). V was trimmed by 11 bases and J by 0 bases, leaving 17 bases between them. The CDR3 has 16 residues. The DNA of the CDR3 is TGTGCCCCGGCGGATAAAAGACTCTCTGGGGCCAACGTCCTGACTTTC. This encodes CAPADKRLSGANVLTF.

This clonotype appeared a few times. The CDR3 DNA reads TGTGCCAGCAGTTCAACAGGGGAGGACTATGGCTACACCTTC. Its protein product is CASSSTGEDYGYTF. The chain links TRBV27 to TRBJ1-2, with TRBD1 identical over 7 bases. Trimming removed 4 bases from V and 3 bases from J; junction bases left unmatched: 5. There are 14 residues in the CDR3. Germline V gives CDR1 MNHEY, CDR2 SMNVEV (reference sequence).

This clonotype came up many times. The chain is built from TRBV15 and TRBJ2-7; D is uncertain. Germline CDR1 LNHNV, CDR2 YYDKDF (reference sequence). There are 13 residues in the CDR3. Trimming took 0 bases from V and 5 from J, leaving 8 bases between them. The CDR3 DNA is TGTGCCACCAGCAGAGATCCCCTTAACGAGCAGTACTTC. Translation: CATSRDPLNEQYF.

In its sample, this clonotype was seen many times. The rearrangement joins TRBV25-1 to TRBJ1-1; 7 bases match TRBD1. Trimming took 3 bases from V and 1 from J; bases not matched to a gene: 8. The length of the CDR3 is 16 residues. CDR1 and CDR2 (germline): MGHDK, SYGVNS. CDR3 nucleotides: TGTGCCAGCAGTGACCCGAAAGGGACAGCGAACACTGAAGCTTTCTTT. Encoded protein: CASSDPKGTANTEAFF.

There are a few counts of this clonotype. This chain's CDR3 is CAWSVGGAKNIQYF. The CDR3 nucleotides read TGTGCCTGGAGTGTCGGGGGGGCCAAAAACATTCAGTACTTC. V is TRBV30 and J is TRBJ2-4; 7 bases agree with TRBD2. The germline gives CDR1 GTSNPN, CDR2 SVGIG (reference sequence). Unmatched junction bases numbered 0, after V lost 0 bases and J lost 1 base. CDR3 length: 14 amino acids.